This T cell receptor (beta chain) was recovered during a study of CD8+CD57+ T cells in acquired aplastic anemia. Germline loops: CDR1 MNHNS, CDR2 SASEGT. The CDR3 loop spans 12 amino acids. Notes on this clonotype: Sequence at one end of the junction differs from germline and may be a read error.

Researchers used genomic DNA as the template to profile TCR beta VDJ and CDR3. TCRdb passed the reads through MiXCR, listing each CDR3 protein once. The sample has hundreds of thousands of distinct CDR3 sequences, 55% to 70% seen once; the top ten hold under 5%. The source material was sorted CD4+, CD8+, or CD8+CD57+ T cells (not recorded which) from PBMCs. This TCR derives from a human donor in good health, serving as a control. This chain links TRBV6-1 with TRBJ1-6; no clear D gene. The CDR3 loop is CASSLPGSPLRF. The CDR3 bases are TGTGCCAGCAGTCTACCAGGATCACCCCTCCGCTTT.